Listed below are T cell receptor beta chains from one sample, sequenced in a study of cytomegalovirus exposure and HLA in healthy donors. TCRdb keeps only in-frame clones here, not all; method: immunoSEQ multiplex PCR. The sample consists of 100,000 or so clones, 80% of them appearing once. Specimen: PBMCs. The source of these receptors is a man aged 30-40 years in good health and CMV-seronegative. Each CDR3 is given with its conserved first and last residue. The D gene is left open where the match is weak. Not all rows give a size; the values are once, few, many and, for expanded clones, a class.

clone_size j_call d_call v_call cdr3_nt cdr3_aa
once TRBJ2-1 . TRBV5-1 TGCGCCAGCACCCAGGGACATTTGGCGGATGAGCAGTTCTTC CASTQGHLADEQFF
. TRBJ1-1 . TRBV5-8 TGTGCCAGCAGCTCAAGCCTCGGTAACACTGAAGCTTTCTTT CASSSSLGNTEAFF
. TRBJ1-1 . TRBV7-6 TGTGCCAGCAGCTTGAAGGGGGCTGAAGCTTTCTTT CASSLKGAEAFF
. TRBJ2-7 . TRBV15 TGTGCCACCAGCAGGCATAGCTCCTACGAGCAGTACTTC CATSRHSSYEQYF
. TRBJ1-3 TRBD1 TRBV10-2 TGCGCCAGCAGTGAGTCGACAGGGGAGGGAAACACCATATATTTT CASSESTGEGNTIYF
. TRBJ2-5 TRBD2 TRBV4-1 TGCGCCAGCAGCCAACAGTTAGCGGGGGTACAGGAGACCCAGTACTTC CASSQQLAGVQETQYF
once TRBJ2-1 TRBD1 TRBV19 TGTGCCAGTACCTCGACAGGGCTCCCCTACAATGAGCAGTTCTTC CASTSTGLPYNEQFF
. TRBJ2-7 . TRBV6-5 TGTGCCAGCAGTTACTCGACAGAGCAGTACTTC CASSYSTEQYF
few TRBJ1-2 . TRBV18 TGTGCCAGCTCACCCAGACATAATCCTAACTATGGCTACACCTTC CASSPRHNPNYGYTF
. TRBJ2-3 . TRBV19 TGTGCCAGTAGTATGAGGTTTGGGGAGGCAGATACGCAGTATTTT CASSMRFGEADTQYF
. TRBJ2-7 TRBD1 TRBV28 TGTGCCAGCAGTTTTGGAGACAGGGGGTACGAGCAGTACTTC CASSFGDRGYEQYF
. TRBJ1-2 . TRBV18 TGTGCCAGCTCCCCCGGGCGGGGGCAGACCTTTCATGGCTACACCTTC CASSPGRGQTFHGYTF
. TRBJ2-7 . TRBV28 TGTGCCAGCGGCCAATACGAGCAGTACTTC CASGQYEQYF
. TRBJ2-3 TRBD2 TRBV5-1 TGCGCCAGCAGCTTGGCGGGACTAGCGGGAGGAGATACGCAGTATTTT CASSLAGLAGGDTQYF
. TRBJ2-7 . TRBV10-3 TGTGCCATCAGTGAGTCTTGGAGGCCTGAGGGCGAGCAGTACTTC CAISESWRPEGEQYF
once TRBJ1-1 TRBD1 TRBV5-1 TGCGCCAGCAGCTTACGGACAGGGGGGAACACTGAAGCTTTCTTT CASSLRTGGNTEAFF
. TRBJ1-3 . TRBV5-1 TGCGCCAGCAGAGAAGGGACTGCAAACACCATATATTTT CASREGTANTIYF
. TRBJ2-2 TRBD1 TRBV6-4 TGTGCCAGCAGTTACTCCGGGACAGGGCTTGACGGGGAGCTGTTTTTT CASSYSGTGLDGELFF
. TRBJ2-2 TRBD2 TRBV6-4 TGTGCCAGCAGTGTCTCTAGCGGGAACACCGGGGAGCTGTTTTTT CASSVSSGNTGELFF
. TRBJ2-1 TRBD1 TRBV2 TGTGCCAGCAGTGAAGCGGGGGCAGGGGGCTGGAATGAGCAGTTCTTC CASSEAGAGGWNEQFF
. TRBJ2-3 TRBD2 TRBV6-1 TGTGCCAGCAGTGCGACTAGCGGGGGCGGCACAGATACGCAGTATTTT CASSATSGGGTDTQYF
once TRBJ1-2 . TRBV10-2 TGCGCCAGCAGTGAGTCGACAGGAGGCTATGGCTACACCTTC CASSESTGGYGYTF
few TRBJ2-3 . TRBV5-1 TGCGCCAGCAGCTTGCCCTCGACTGGTAGCACAGATACGCAGTATTTT CASSLPSTGSTDTQYF
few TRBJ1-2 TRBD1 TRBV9 TGTGCCAGCAGCGGACCTGGGACAGATTATGGCTACACCTTC CASSGPGTDYGYTF
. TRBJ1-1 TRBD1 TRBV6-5 TGTGCCAGCAGTGCGGGACAGGGAGCGGACACTGAAGCTTTCTTT CASSAGQGADTEAFF
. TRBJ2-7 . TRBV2 TGTGCCAGCAGTGCCACAGTGTACGAGCAGTACTTC CASSATVYEQYF
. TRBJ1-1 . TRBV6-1 TGTGCCAGCAGTGAAAGCCTCCAGTGGGCCGCTTTCTTT CASSESLQWAAFF
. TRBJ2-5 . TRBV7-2 TGTGCCAGCAGCTTAGAAACTGAGACCCAGTACTTC CASSLETETQYF
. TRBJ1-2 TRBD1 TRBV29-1 TGCAGCGTTATTAGAGACAGGGGGCTCCCGAACTATGGCTACACCTTC CSVIRDRGLPNYGYTF
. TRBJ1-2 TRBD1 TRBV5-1 TGCGCCAGCAGCTTTCATGGACAGGGAGAATATGGCTACACCTTC CASSFHGQGEYGYTF
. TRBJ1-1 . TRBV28 TGTGCCAGCAGTTTCTCTGCGGGCACTGAAGCTTTCTTT CASSFSAGTEAFF
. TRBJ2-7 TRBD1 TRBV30 TGTGCCTGGGGCCAATACTTCTCCGGGACAGGGCGTTACGAGCAGTACTTC CAWGQYFSGTGRYEQYF
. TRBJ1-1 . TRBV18 TGTGCCAGCTCACAAAGCCAGGGGAGTGAAGCTTTCTTT CASSQSQGSEAFF
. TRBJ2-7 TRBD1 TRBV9 TGTGCCAGCAGCGCTGGACAGGGGTCGTTCTACGAGCAGTACTTC CASSAGQGSFYEQYF
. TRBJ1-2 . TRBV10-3 TGTGCCATCAGTGCGTCCGGGGACTATGGCTACACCTTC CAISASGDYGYTF
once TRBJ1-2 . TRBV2 TGTGCCAGCAAGCGGATCTCCTATGGCTACACCTTC CASKRISYGYTF
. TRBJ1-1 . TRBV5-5 TGTGCCAGCAGCTTGGGCACAGACAACACTGAAGCTTTCTTT CASSLGTDNTEAFF
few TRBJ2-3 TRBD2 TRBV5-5 TGTGCCAGCAGGGAAAGCGGGGCGCGGGGAGATACGCAGTATTTT CASRESGARGDTQYF
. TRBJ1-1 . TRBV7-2 TGTGCCAGCAGCTTCGGGAACACTGAAGCTTTCTTT CASSFGNTEAFF
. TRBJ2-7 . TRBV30 TGTGCCTGGAGTGGGGGACTCACTTACGAGCAGTACTTC CAWSGGLTYEQYF
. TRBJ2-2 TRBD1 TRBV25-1 TGTGCCAGCATGTCAGGGGGCCTACATCCCGACACCGGGGAGCTGTTTTTT CASMSGGLHPDTGELFF
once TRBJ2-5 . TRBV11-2 TGTGCCAGCAGCTTAGGGAGAGGGCTCCAAGAGACCCAGTACTTC CASSLGRGLQETQYF
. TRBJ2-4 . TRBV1 TGCACCAGCAGCCCACCGGGACACTATACATTAGCCAGAAACATTCAGTACTTC CTSSPPGHYTLARNIQYF
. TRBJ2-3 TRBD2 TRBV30 TGTGCCACCCCCCAGCGGGGGAGAGATACGCAGTATTTT CATPQRGRDTQYF
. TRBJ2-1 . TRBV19 TGTGCCAGTAGTATCTGGTCAGGGCTTGGGTACAATGAGCAGTTCTTC CASSIWSGLGYNEQFF
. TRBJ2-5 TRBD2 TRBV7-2 TGTGCCAGCAGCTCGCGGGGACTAGCGGGGGTGGAGACCCAGTACTTC CASSSRGLAGVETQYF
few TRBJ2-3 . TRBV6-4 TGTGCCAGCAGCCAGGCCCCCACAGATACGCAGTATTTT CASSQAPTDTQYF
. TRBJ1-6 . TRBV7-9 TGTGCCAGCAGCTTAACAGGGAATAATTCACCCCTCCACTTT CASSLTGNNSPLHF
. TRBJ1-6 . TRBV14 TGTGCCAGCAGCCAAGCGACAGGTGCTCGTTATAATTCACCCCTCCACTTT CASSQATGARYNSPLHF
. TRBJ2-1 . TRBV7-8 TGTGCCAGCAGACGGACATTGCAACGGGAGCAGTTCTTC CASRRTLQREQFF
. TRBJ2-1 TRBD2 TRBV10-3 TGTGCCATCAGCCCACTAGCGGGCCCCTACAATGAGCAGTTCTTC CAISPLAGPYNEQFF
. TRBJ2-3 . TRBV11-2 TGTGCCAGCAGCTTAGGGGGCGGGATTGTCACAGATACGCAGTATTTT CASSLGGGIVTDTQYF
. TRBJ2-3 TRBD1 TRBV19 TGTGCCAGTAGTAATCCCAGGGGGCGCGGGGAAGATACGCAGTATTTT CASSNPRGRGEDTQYF
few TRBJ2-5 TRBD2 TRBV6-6 TGTGCCAGCAGTTACTCGAGGGAGGGAGAGACCCAGTACTTC CASSYSREGETQYF